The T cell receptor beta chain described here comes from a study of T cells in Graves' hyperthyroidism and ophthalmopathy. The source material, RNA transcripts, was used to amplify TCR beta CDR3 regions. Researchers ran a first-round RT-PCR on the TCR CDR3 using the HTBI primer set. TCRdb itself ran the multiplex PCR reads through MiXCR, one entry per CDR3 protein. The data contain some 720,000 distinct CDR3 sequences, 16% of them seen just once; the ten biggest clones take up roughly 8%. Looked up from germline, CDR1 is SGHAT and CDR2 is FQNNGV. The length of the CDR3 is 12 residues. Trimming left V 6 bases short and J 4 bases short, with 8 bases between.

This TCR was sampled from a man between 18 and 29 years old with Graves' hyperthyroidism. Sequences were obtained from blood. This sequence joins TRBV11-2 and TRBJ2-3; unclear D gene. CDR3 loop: CASSQGSDTQYF. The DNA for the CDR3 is TGTGCCAGCAGTCAAGGATCAGATACGCAGTATTTT.